What follows is one TCR beta chain and its context. Antigen: not known. The diagnostic criteria were recently defined, and patients with Susac syndrome met them for definite or probable disease. The data belong to a study of CD8 T cells in Susac syndrome. General study findings and limits: The authors found no clonal expansion in Susac syndrome CD4+ T cell repertoires.

cDNA came from approximately 0.5 to 1 ug RNA primed by random hexamers. TCRdb re-called the immunoSEQ multiplex PCR reads through MiXCR, storing one row per CDR3 protein. The sample comprises 150,000 to 200,000 distinct CDR3 sequences, 91% of which are singletons, and 0.087% rests with the top ten. The CDR3 spans 15 residues. The V end was cut by 0 bases, the J end by 0 bases, with 9 bases between. In germline, CDR1 is SGHRS, CDR2 YFSETQ. What was sequenced was CD4+ T cells from PBMCs. V is TRBV5-1 and J is TRBJ1-1; possible D gene TRBD1, 6 bases. The TCR sequence derives from a human donor with Susac syndrome. The CDR3 DNA is TGCGCCAGCAGCTTGGGGGGGGCGATGAACACTGAAGCTTTCTTT. It encodes CASSLGGAMNTEAFF.